The rows below give T cell receptor beta chains drawn from one sample of a study of identical twins. TCRdb recomputed calls from the 5' RACE reads with MiXCR, one row per CDR3 protein. The sample has a few hundred thousand distinct CDR3 sequences; 6.5% to 9.5% are singletons. The same data also contributed to another study, on yellow fever vaccine responses in identical twins.

The sequencing sample was made of CD8+ T cells sorted from blood. The receptors here all came from a woman under 30 in good health. CDR3s include the opening cysteine and the closing phenylalanine or tryptophan. Fields, in order: CDR3 DNA, CDR3 protein, V gene, J gene, clone size, D gene. The D gene is left open where the match is weak. The listing skips clone size in some rows; elsewhere it reads once, few, many or a size class.

CDR3 DNA: TGCAGCGTGGGGACAGCCTATCAGCCCCAGCATTTT
CDR3 protein: CSVGTAYQPQHF
V gene: TRBV29-1
J gene: TRBJ1-5
clone size: many
D gene: TRBD1

CDR3 DNA: TGTGCCAGCAGTGTCGGGACAGGGGTCAACAATGAGCAGTTCTTC
CDR3 protein: CASSVGTGVNNEQFF
V gene: TRBV2
J gene: TRBJ2-1
clone size: .
D gene: TRBD1

CDR3 DNA: TGTGCCAGCAGTTTACTTGATCAGCTAAGCGTAGATACGCAGTATTTT
CDR3 protein: CASSLLDQLSVDTQYF
V gene: TRBV27
J gene: TRBJ2-3
clone size: few
D gene: .

CDR3 DNA: TGTGCCAGTCGCGCCGGGGCGCCGGATTACATTCACATTCAGTACTTC
CDR3 protein: CASRAGAPDYIHIQYF
V gene: TRBV19
J gene: TRBJ2-4
clone size: .
D gene: .

CDR3 DNA: TGCAGCGTTACCGGGACTAGCGGGAATTCGGACAATGAGCAGTTCTTC
CDR3 protein: CSVTGTSGNSDNEQFF
V gene: TRBV29-1
J gene: TRBJ2-1
clone size: few
D gene: TRBD2

CDR3 DNA: TGTGCCAGCAGTACATCGTGGGAAAATGAGCAGTTCTTC
CDR3 protein: CASSTSWENEQFF
V gene: TRBV7-9
J gene: TRBJ2-1
clone size: few
D gene: .

CDR3 DNA: TGTGCCAGCAGCTCATGGACAGCCACAGATACGCAGTATTTT
CDR3 protein: CASSSWTATDTQYF
V gene: TRBV7-9
J gene: TRBJ2-3
clone size: few
D gene: .

CDR3 DNA: TGTGCCAGCAGGGTAGCGGGGGGAAAGGACGAGCAGTACTTC
CDR3 protein: CASRVAGGKDEQYF
V gene: TRBV6-1
J gene: TRBJ2-7
clone size: few
D gene: TRBD2

CDR3 DNA: TGTGCCAGCAGCTCCCGGGACAGTTTCGACAATGAGCAGTTCTTC
CDR3 protein: CASSSRDSFDNEQFF
V gene: TRBV7-9
J gene: TRBJ2-1
clone size: .
D gene: TRBD1

CDR3 DNA: TGCAGCGTAGCGATCCCAATCGGGACCCAGTACTTC
CDR3 protein: CSVAIPIGTQYF
V gene: TRBV29-1
J gene: TRBJ2-5
clone size: few
D gene: .

CDR3 DNA: TGCGCCAGCAGCCAAGGGACAGGTCTTGGAGAGACCCAGTACTTC
CDR3 protein: CASSQGTGLGETQYF
V gene: TRBV4-3
J gene: TRBJ2-5
clone size: many
D gene: TRBD1

CDR3 DNA: TGTGCCACCAGTGATTTCGTCGCAGGGGACACCGGGGAGCTGTTTTTT
CDR3 protein: CATSDFVAGDTGELFF
V gene: TRBV24-1
J gene: TRBJ2-2
clone size: .
D gene: .

CDR3 DNA: TGTGCCAGCAGCTCCCCCGGGCGGATTAATTCACCCCTCCACTTT
CDR3 protein: CASSSPGRINSPLHF
V gene: TRBV7-8
J gene: TRBJ1-6
clone size: few
D gene: .

CDR3 DNA: TGTGCCAGCAGCGACGAAGGACAGGGTGACAATGAGCAGTTCTTC
CDR3 protein: CASSDEGQGDNEQFF
V gene: TRBV7-9
J gene: TRBJ2-1
clone size: few
D gene: TRBD1

CDR3 DNA: TGTGCCAGCAGTGGCGTGGGTCTCGAGCAGTACTTC
CDR3 protein: CASSGVGLEQYF
V gene: TRBV12-3/TRBV12-4
J gene: TRBJ2-7
clone size: few
D gene: .

CDR3 DNA: TGTGCCAGCAGTTCCCCCCCTGGGCCAAAGGGGGGCTACACCTTC
CDR3 protein: CASSSPPGPKGGYTF
V gene: TRBV28
J gene: TRBJ1-2
clone size: few
D gene: .

CDR3 DNA: TGTGCCAGCAGCCCGGGGAGGGAGGGGGGAGCCGGGACCCAGTACTTC
CDR3 protein: CASSPGREGGAGTQYF
V gene: TRBV12-3/TRBV12-4
J gene: TRBJ2-5
clone size: few
D gene: .

CDR3 DNA: TGTGCCAGCCTACAGGGCTACGAGCAGTACTTC
CDR3 protein: CASLQGYEQYF
V gene: TRBV2
J gene: TRBJ2-7
clone size: few
D gene: .

CDR3 DNA: TGTGCCAGCAGATATACAGGGAATCAGCCCCAGCATTTT
CDR3 protein: CASRYTGNQPQHF
V gene: TRBV28
J gene: TRBJ1-5
clone size: few
D gene: .

CDR3 DNA: TGTGCCAGCAGTCCTGGGACTAGCGGGAGGATCAATGAGCAGTTCTTC
CDR3 protein: CASSPGTSGRINEQFF
V gene: TRBV27
J gene: TRBJ2-1
clone size: .
D gene: TRBD2

CDR3 DNA: TGTGCCAGCAGCTTAGTGAGCAGGGGAACGGAAGGCTACACCTTC
CDR3 protein: CASSLVSRGTEGYTF
V gene: TRBV7-9
J gene: TRBJ1-2
clone size: .
D gene: .

CDR3 DNA: TGTGCCAGCAGTCCCCAGGGGGGGCGGGACAATGAGCAGTTCTTC
CDR3 protein: CASSPQGGRDNEQFF
V gene: TRBV27
J gene: TRBJ2-1
clone size: many
D gene: .

CDR3 DNA: TGTGCCAGCAGCACGCCCCCCACTGAAGCTTTCTTT
CDR3 protein: CASSTPPTEAFF
V gene: TRBV7-9
J gene: TRBJ1-1
clone size: many
D gene: .

CDR3 DNA: TGTGCCAGCTCACCCCGGCGGGGGGCGCTTCTAAATGAGCAGTTCTTC
CDR3 protein: CASSPRRGALLNEQFF
V gene: TRBV18
J gene: TRBJ2-1
clone size: .
D gene: TRBD2

CDR3 DNA: TGTGCCAGCAGCCTCTCTTATGGTAACGGCTACGAGCAGTACTTC
CDR3 protein: CASSLSYGNGYEQYF
V gene: TRBV7-2
J gene: TRBJ2-7
clone size: few
D gene: .

CDR3 DNA: TGTGCCAGCAGCGTAGCGCGCACAGGCAATGAGCAGTTCTTC
CDR3 protein: CASSVARTGNEQFF
V gene: TRBV9
J gene: TRBJ2-1
clone size: .
D gene: .

CDR3 DNA: TGTGCCAGCAGCTCCACCCGGGACAGCTTTAACTACAATGAGCAGTTCTTC
CDR3 protein: CASSSTRDSFNYNEQFF
V gene: TRBV7-9
J gene: TRBJ2-1
clone size: many
D gene: TRBD1